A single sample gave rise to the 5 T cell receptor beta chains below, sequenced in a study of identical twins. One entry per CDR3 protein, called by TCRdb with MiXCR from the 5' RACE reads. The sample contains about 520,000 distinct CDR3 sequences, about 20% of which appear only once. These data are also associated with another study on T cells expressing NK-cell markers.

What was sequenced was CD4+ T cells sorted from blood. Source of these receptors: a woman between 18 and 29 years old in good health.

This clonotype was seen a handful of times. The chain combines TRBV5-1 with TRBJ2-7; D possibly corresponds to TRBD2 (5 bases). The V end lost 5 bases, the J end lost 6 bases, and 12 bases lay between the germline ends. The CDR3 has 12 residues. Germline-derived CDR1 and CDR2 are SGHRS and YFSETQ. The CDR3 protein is CASSNREGEQYF. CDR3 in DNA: TGCGCCAGCAGTAACCGGGAAGGCGAGCAGTACTTC.

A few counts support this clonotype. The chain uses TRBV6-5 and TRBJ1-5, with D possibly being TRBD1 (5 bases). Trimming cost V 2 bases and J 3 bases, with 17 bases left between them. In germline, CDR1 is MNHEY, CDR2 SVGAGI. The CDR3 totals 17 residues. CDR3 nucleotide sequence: TGTGCCAGCAGTTACGGCGGGGCCGATCGGATCAATCAGCCCCAGCATTTT. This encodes CASSYGGADRINQPQHF.

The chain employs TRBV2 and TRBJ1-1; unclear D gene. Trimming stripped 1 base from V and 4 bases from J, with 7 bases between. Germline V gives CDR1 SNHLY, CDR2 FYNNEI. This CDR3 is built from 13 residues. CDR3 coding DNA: TGTGCCAGCAGTGAAGGATCTATCACTGAAGCTTTCTTT. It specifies CASSEGSITEAFF.

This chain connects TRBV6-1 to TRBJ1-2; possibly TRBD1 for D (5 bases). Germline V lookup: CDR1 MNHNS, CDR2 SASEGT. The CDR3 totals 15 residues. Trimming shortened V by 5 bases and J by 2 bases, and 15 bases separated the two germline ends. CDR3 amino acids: CASSTGRGINYGYTF. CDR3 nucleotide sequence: TGTGCCAGCAGTACCGGACGGGGGATCAACTATGGCTACACCTTC.

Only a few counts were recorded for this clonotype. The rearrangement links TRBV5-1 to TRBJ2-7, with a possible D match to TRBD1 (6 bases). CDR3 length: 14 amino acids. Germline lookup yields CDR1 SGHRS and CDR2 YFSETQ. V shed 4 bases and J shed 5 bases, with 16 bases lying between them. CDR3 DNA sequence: TGCGCCAGCAGCGGTCCGCAGGGGTCTGACGAGCAGTACTTC. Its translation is CASSGPQGSDEQYF.